This T cell receptor (beta chain) was observed in a study of monozygotic twins with inflammatory bowel disease. CDR1 and CDR2 (germline): MNHEY, SVGAGI. This CDR3 has 13 amino acids. TCRdb processed the 5' RACE reads again and assigns one entry to each CDR3 protein, with no DNA. The table for this sample gives over 150,000 distinct CDR3 sequences. V usage is TRBV6-5 and J usage is TRBJ1-5; TCRdb lists TRBD1, though no DNA is available to test this call. This clonotype originated in a human donor with ulcerative colitis or Crohn's disease, or a healthy co-twin of an affected twin (not recorded which). The source material was blood. Here the CDR3 reads CASTGASGQPQHF.